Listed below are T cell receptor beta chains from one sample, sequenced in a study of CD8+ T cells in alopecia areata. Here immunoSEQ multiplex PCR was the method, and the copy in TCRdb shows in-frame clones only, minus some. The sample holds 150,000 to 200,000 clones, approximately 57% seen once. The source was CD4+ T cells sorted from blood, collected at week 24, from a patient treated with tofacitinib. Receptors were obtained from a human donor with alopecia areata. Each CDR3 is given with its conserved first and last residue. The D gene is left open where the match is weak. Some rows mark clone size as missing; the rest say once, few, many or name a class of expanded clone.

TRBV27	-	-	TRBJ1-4	TGTGCCAGCAGTTTGGTGCGCGATGAAAAACTGTTTTTT	CASSLVRDEKLFF
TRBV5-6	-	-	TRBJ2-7	TGTGCCAGCAGCCAGCAACACGACACCATGAGAGAGCAGTACTTC	CASSQQHDTMREQYF
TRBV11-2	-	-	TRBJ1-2	TGTGCCAGCAGCCTCGACAGCGACTATGGCTACACCTTC	CASSLDSDYGYTF
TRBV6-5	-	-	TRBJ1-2	TGTGCCAGCAGCATATCAGTGGGCGGCTATGGCTACACCTTC	CASSISVGGYGYTF
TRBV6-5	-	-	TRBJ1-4	TGTGCCAGCGGGAACATTCGCGAAAAACTGTTTTTT	CASGNIREKLFF
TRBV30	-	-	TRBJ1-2	TGTGCCTGGAGTCCGAGCGCGGGCTATGGCTACACCTTC	CAWSPSAGYGYTF
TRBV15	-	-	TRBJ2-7	TGTGCCACCAGCAGAGCCTCGGGGGAGCAGTACTTC	CATSRASGEQYF
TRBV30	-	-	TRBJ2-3	TGTGCCTGGAGGGAGACAACAGATACGCAGTATTTT	CAWRETTDTQYF
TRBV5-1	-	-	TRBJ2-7	TGCGCCAGCAGCTTGGGTCCCCAGGGGAGCGACTACGAGCAGTACTTC	CASSLGPQGSDYEQYF
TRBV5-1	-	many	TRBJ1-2	TGCGCCAGCAGCTCGATGGAGGGACGGACCTATGGCTACACCTTC	CASSSMEGRTYGYTF
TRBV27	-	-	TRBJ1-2	TGTGCCAGCAGTTTAGAGGGGTTTGGTGGCTACACCTTC	CASSLEGFGGYTF
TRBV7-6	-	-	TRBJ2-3	TGTGCCAGCAGCACAAGGCAAGATACGCAGTATTTT	CASSTRQDTQYF
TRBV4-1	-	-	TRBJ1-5	TGCGCCAGCAGCCAAGTGTCATCGGGGGCGAGGAGCAATCAGCCCCAGCATTTT	CASSQVSSGARSNQPQHF
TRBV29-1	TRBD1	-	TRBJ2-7	TGCAGCGCTGCTAGGGGGCTTACAGGGGACGAGCAGTACTTC	CSAARGLTGDEQYF
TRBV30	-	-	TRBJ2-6	TGTGCCTGGGAAACTCCTGGGGCCAACGTCCTGACTTTC	CAWETPGANVLTF
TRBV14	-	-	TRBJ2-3	TGTGCCAGCAGCCAAGATAGCACAGATACGCAGTATTTT	CASSQDSTDTQYF
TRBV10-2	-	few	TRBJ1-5	TGCGCCAGCAGTGGACAGGCCTATCAGCCCCAGCATTTT	CASSGQAYQPQHF